A selection of T cell receptor beta chains follows, all from one sample in a study of T cell repertoires in aging, cancer and after chemotherapy. TCRdb analysed the multiplex PCR reads with MiXCR anew, one entry per CDR3 protein. This sample has around 17,000 distinct CDR3 sequences, with around half found just once. The sample consisted of blood. Every receptor here comes from a human donor in good health. Both conserved end residues are part of each CDR3. D genes are given only for firm matches. Clone size is not always given. Where it is, it says once, few, many or a class for expanded clones.

D	V	J	size	CDR3	DNA
TRBD1	TRBV5-6	TRBJ2-5	once	CASSLVSGGTGYRGTQYF	TGTGCCAGCAGCTTGGTGTCAGGGGGCACGGGGTATCGAGGGACCCAGTACTTC
TRBD2	TRBV27	TRBJ2-7	few	CASSLSASGPDEQYF	TGTGCCAGCAGTTTATCGGCTAGCGGACCGGACGAGCAGTACTTC
NA	TRBV19	TRBJ1-5	few	CASSITDYSNQPQHF	TGTGCCAGTAGTATCACAGATTATAGCAATCAGCCCCAGCATTTT
TRBD1	TRBV5-6	TRBJ2-6	NA	CASGQGVLGANVLTF	TGTGCCAGTGGACAGGGGGTCTTGGGGGCCAACGTCCTGACTTTC
TRBD2	TRBV11-1	TRBJ2-7	NA	CASSFQREVFYEQYF	TGTGCCAGCAGCTTCCAGCGGGAGGTTTTTTACGAGCAGTACTTC
NA	TRBV6-5	TRBJ2-2	few	CASSPEGGGQDTGELFF	TGTGCCAGCAGTCCGGAGGGGGGCGGGCAGGACACCGGGGAGCTGTTTTTT
TRBD1	TRBV27	TRBJ1-2	NA	CATGQGVNYGYTF	TGTGCCACCGGACAGGGGGTTAACTATGGCTACACCTTC
NA	TRBV14	TRBJ2-7	NA	CASSQGLSYEQYF	TGTGCCAGCAGCCAGGGTCTCTCCTACGAGCAGTACTTC
NA	TRBV12-3/TRBV12-4	TRBJ2-7	NA	CASGDLKGAVYF	TGTGCCAGCGGAGATTTAAAGGGCGCCGTATACTTC
NA	TRBV18	TRBJ1-5	NA	CASSPNPGDHPQHF	TGTGCCAGCTCACCAAATCCGGGGGACCACCCCCAGCATTTT
NA	TRBV12-3/TRBV12-4	TRBJ2-2	NA	CASRRLGGTGELFF	TGTGCCAGCAGAAGACTAGGTGGGACCGGGGAGCTGTTTTTT
NA	TRBV7-2	TRBJ2-3	NA	CASSLSRSGYILWAQYF	TGTGCCAGCAGCTTAAGTAGGAGCGGTTACATCCTTTGGGCGCAGTATTTT
NA	TRBV19	TRBJ1-4	NA	CASKEGPEESEKLFF	TGTGCCAGTAAGGAGGGCCCCGAGGAGAGTGAAAAACTGTTTTTT
NA	TRBV29-1	TRBJ2-5	NA	CSVEVRLETQYF	TGCAGCGTTGAAGTAAGACTAGAGACCCAGTACTTT
TRBD1	TRBV27	TRBJ1-1	NA	CASSFGQGALNTEAFF	TGTGCCAGCAGCTTCGGACAGGGGGCTTTGAACACTGAAGCTTTCTTT
NA	TRBV29-1	TRBJ2-1	medium-sized	CSVEGSYSASDEQFF	TGCAGCGTTGAAGGGTCGTACTCGGCCTCCGATGAGCAGTTCTTC
TRBD1	TRBV30	TRBJ1-2	NA	CASRDRGYWDYGYTF	TGTGCCTCCCGGGACAGGGGGTATTGGGACTATGGCTACACCTTC
NA	TRBV6-4	TRBJ2-2	NA	CASSGADGGELFF	TGTGCCAGCAGTGGGGCTGACGGCGGGGAGCTGTTTTTT
NA	TRBV19	TRBJ2-7	few	CASSRDITYEQYF	TGTGCCAGCAGTCGGGACATAACCTACGAGCAGTACTTC
TRBD1	TRBV7-9	TRBJ1-5	NA	CASSRTGGDNQPQHF	TGTGCCAGCAGCCGGACAGGGGGAGACAATCAGCCCCAGCATTTT
NA	TRBV19	TRBJ2-3	few	CASSIYSDTQYF	TGTGCCAGTAGTATATATTCAGATACGCAGTATTTT
TRBD2	TRBV6-2/TRBV6-3	TRBJ2-1	NA	CASSYSGTSGTFPVYEQFF	TGTGCCAGCAGTTACTCGGGGACTAGCGGGACCTTCCCCGTGTATGAGCAGTTCTTC
TRBD1	TRBV29-1	TRBJ2-5	medium-sized	CSVDPGQQETQYF	TGCAGCGTTGATCCGGGACAGCAAGAGACCCAGTACTTC
TRBD1	TRBV18	TRBJ1-2	NA	CASSPRGQGAKDGYTF	TGTGCCAGCTCTCCCCGGGGTCAGGGGGCGAAAGATGGCTACACCTTC
NA	TRBV6-4	TRBJ2-2	few	CASSDEHTGELFF	TGTGCCAGCAGTGACGAACACACCGGGGAGCTGTTTTTT
TRBD1	TRBV12-3/TRBV12-4	TRBJ1-1	NA	CASRGWTGNTEAFF	TGTGCCAGCCGAGGTTGGACAGGGAACACTGAAGCTTTCTTT
NA	TRBV5-5	TRBJ2-7	few	CASSLANSYEQYF	TGTGCCAGCAGCTTGGCAAACTCCTACGAGCAGTACTTC
TRBD2	TRBV19	TRBJ2-7	NA	CASSMGLAGVEQYF	TGTGCCAGTAGTATGGGACTAGCGGGAGTTGAGCAGTACTTC
TRBD1	TRBV19	TRBJ1-1	few	CASSPGQSNTEAFF	TGTGCCAGTAGTCCGGGACAGTCGAACACTGAAGCTTTCTTT
NA	TRBV20-1	TRBJ2-1	NA	CSASEMFAENGEQFF	TGCAGTGCTTCCGAAATGTTCGCGGAGAATGGTGAGCAGTTCTTC
NA	TRBV5-4	TRBJ2-5	NA	CDSSLEAVQETQYF	TGTGACAGCAGCTTGGAAGCGGTCCAAGAGACCCAGTACTTC
TRBD2	TRBV6-4	TRBJ2-1	few	CASSDSGTSDFGEQFF	TGTGCCAGCAGTGACTCAGGGACTAGCGATTTCGGTGAGCAGTTCTTC
TRBD1	TRBV29-1	TRBJ2-2	medium-sized	CSVQGQANTGELFF	TGCAGCGTTCAAGGACAGGCGAACACCGGGGAGCTGTTTTTT
NA	TRBV27	TRBJ2-2	NA	CASSLRQGNTGELFF	TGTGCCAGCAGTTTAAGGCAGGGGAACACCGGGGAGCTGTTTTTT
NA	TRBV15	TRBJ2-7	NA	CATSRDRASAEQYF	TGTGCCACCAGCAGAGATCGGGCTAGCGCCGAGCAGTACTTC
NA	TRBV30	TRBJ1-2	NA	CAWSVGLGHGYTF	TGTGCCTGGAGTGTAGGACTTGGGCATGGCTACACCTTC
TRBD2	TRBV27	TRBJ2-3	few	CASSSGLAGGLDTQYF	TGTGCCAGCAGTTCGGGACTAGCGGGAGGGTTAGATACGCAGTATTTT
NA	TRBV6-5	TRBJ1-3	NA	CASSYSWRSGNTIYF	TGTGCCAGCAGTTACTCGTGGCGGAGCGGAAACACCATATATTTT
NA	TRBV15	TRBJ2-7	few	CATGVGGSNEQYF	TGTGCCACCGGTGTGGGGGGCTCCAACGAGCAGTACTTC
NA	TRBV30	TRBJ1-5	NA	CAWSKGTVNQPQHF	TGTGCCTGGAGCAAGGGGACGGTCAATCAGCCCCAGCATTTT
NA	TRBV15	TRBJ1-2	once	CATSRDSRGAYGYTF	TGTGCCACCAGCAGAGATTCCCGGGGGGCCTATGGCTACACCTTC
TRBD1	TRBV6-1	TRBJ1-1	NA	CASRLGQVVTEAFF	TGTGCCAGCAGACTAGGACAGGTTGTCACTGAAGCTTTCTTT
TRBD1	TRBV29-1	TRBJ1-3	few	CSVETGGRNTIYF	TGCAGCGTTGAAACAGGGGGCAGAAACACCATATATTTT
NA	TRBV5-6	TRBJ2-3	NA	CASSLNSGTSTDTQYF	TGTGCCAGCAGCTTGAATAGCGGAACTAGCACAGATACGCAGTATTTT
TRBD2	TRBV29-1	TRBJ2-7	NA	CSVVGLPGGRSSYEQYF	TGCAGCGTTGTCGGACTACCGGGAGGGCGTAGCTCCTACGAGCAGTACTTC
TRBD2	TRBV6-5	TRBJ2-1	few	CASSQREGPINEQFF	TGTGCCAGCAGTCAGCGGGAGGGCCCCATCAATGAGCAGTTCTTC
NA	TRBV19	TRBJ2-3	NA	CASSNARLGDRGTQYF	TGTGCCAGTAGTAACGCACGACTCGGGGATAGGGGTACGCAGTATTTT
NA	TRBV19	TRBJ1-3	NA	CASRRKGAGNTIYF	TGTGCCAGTAGACGAAAAGGGGCCGGAAACACCATATATTTT
NA	TRBV27	TRBJ2-1	once	CASSLEGVVWSSPSSYNEQFF	TGTGCCAGCAGTTTAGAGGGCGTAGTTTGGAGTTCACCCAGCTCCTACAATGAGCAGTTCTTC
TRBD1	TRBV29-1	TRBJ2-1	NA	CSVDSLTGGSYNEQFF	TGCAGCGTTGATTCCCTTACAGGGGGCTCCTACAATGAGCAGTTCTTC
NA	TRBV18	TRBJ1-3	NA	CASSPAVGGNTIYF	TGTGCCAGCTCACCTGCCGTGGGGGGAAACACCATATATTTT
TRBD1	TRBV19	TRBJ2-1	NA	CASSFTGDLAYNEQFF	TGTGCCAGTAGTTTTACAGGGGATCTAGCCTACAATGAGCAGTTCTTC
NA	TRBV18	TRBJ2-2	NA	CASSALGTGELFF	TGTGCCAGCTCGGCGCTGGGGACCGGGGAGCTGTTTTTT